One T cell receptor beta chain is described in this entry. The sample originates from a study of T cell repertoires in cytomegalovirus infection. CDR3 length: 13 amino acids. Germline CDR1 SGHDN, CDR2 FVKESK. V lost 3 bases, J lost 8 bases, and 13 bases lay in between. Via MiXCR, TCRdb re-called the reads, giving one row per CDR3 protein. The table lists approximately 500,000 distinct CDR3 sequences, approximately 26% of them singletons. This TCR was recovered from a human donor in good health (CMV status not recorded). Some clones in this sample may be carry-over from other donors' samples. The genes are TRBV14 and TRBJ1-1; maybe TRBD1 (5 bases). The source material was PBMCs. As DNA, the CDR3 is TGTGCCAGCAGCCACCCGGGACGGAAAGAAGCTTTCTTT. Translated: CASSHPGRKEAFF.